Listed here is a single T cell receptor (beta chain). The antigen is unknown. TCRdb keeps only in-frame clones here, not all; method: immunoSEQ multiplex PCR. The sample lists around 70,000 clones; 92% were seen once. This sample stems from a study of lymphopenia after photon versus proton radiotherapy. This CDR3 has 14 amino acids. Per germline, CDR1 SGHTA and CDR2 FQGNSA. Unmatched junction bases numbered 6, after V lost 8 bases and J lost 6 bases. Study results and limitations: A bigger post-nadir fall in TCR diversity correlated inversely with survival time in deceased patients.

The source was peripheral blood, collected from a patient treated with photon-based radiotherapy. J is TRBJ2-1 and V is TRBV7-2; 11 nucleotides line up with TRBD2. The clonotype originates from a woman in her 40s with cholangiocarcinoma. CDR3 loop: CASLPLAGGNEQFF. CDR3 nucleotide sequence: TGTGCCAGCCTACCCCTAGCGGGAGGCAATGAGCAGTTCTTC.